These T cell receptor beta chains were read from a single sample in a study of cytomegalovirus exposure and HLA in healthy donors. Measured with immunoSEQ multiplex PCR; TCRdb has only the in-frame clones, and not every one. The data hold 110,000 to 150,000 clones, with 80% to 90% observed a single time. Specimen: PBMCs. The receptors stem from a middle-aged woman in good health and CMV-seropositive. CDR3s include the opening cysteine and the closing phenylalanine or tryptophan. The D gene is left open where the match is weak. A clone size is listed for some rows: how often the clone was seen (once, few, many), or a class if it is expanded.

d_gene: -
j_gene: TRBJ2-5
v_gene: TRBV7-9
abundance: -
CDR3aa: CASSLAEAWPIQETQYF
CDR3nt: TGTGCCAGCAGCTTAGCGGAGGCTTGGCCGATACAAGAGACCCAGTACTTC

d_gene: TRBD2
j_gene: TRBJ2-7
v_gene: TRBV29-1
abundance: once
CDR3aa: CSVGPGTSSYEQYF
CDR3nt: TGCAGCGTTGGGCCCGGGACTAGCAGTTACGAGCAGTACTTC

d_gene: -
j_gene: TRBJ2-3
v_gene: TRBV7-3
abundance: -
CDR3aa: CASSLVQGVSDTQYF
CDR3nt: TGTGCCAGCAGCTTAGTACAGGGAGTATCAGATACGCAGTATTTT

d_gene: -
j_gene: TRBJ2-1
v_gene: TRBV30
abundance: -
CDR3aa: CAWSGAPLYNEQFF
CDR3nt: TGTGCCTGGAGTGGGGCCCCCCTATACAATGAGCAGTTCTTC

d_gene: TRBD1
j_gene: TRBJ1-2
v_gene: TRBV7-2
abundance: -
CDR3aa: CASSLGQQGAGGYTF
CDR3nt: TGTGCCAGCAGCTTAGGTCAACAGGGGGCGGGAGGCTACACCTTC

d_gene: -
j_gene: TRBJ2-2
v_gene: TRBV5-4
abundance: few
CDR3aa: CASSLAGANTGELFF
CDR3nt: TGTGCCAGCAGCTTGGCGGGGGCGAACACCGGGGAGCTGTTTTTT

d_gene: -
j_gene: TRBJ2-7
v_gene: TRBV7-8
abundance: -
CDR3aa: CASSLLIRAAYSYEQYF
CDR3nt: TGTGCCAGCAGCTTACTTATCCGTGCTGCCTACTCCTACGAGCAGTACTTC

d_gene: TRBD2
j_gene: TRBJ2-5
v_gene: TRBV6-5
abundance: -
CDR3aa: CASSYGRGGRETQYF
CDR3nt: TGTGCCAGCAGTTATGGGCGGGGGGGCCGGGAGACCCAGTACTTC

d_gene: TRBD2
j_gene: TRBJ2-2
v_gene: TRBV19
abundance: -
CDR3aa: CASSIPYRSGGPDTGELFF
CDR3nt: TGTGCCAGTAGTATCCCCTATAGGAGCGGGGGGCCCGACACCGGGGAGCTGTTTTTT

d_gene: TRBD1
j_gene: TRBJ1-5
v_gene: TRBV6-6
abundance: -
CDR3aa: CASSRTGTGGGQPQHF
CDR3nt: TGTGCCAGCAGTCGCACCGGGACAGGGGGCGGGCAGCCCCAGCATTTT

d_gene: -
j_gene: TRBJ1-6
v_gene: TRBV6-5
abundance: few
CDR3aa: CASSYLTSSNSPLHF
CDR3nt: TGTGCCAGCAGTTACCTGACAAGCTCTAATTCACCCCTCCACTTT

d_gene: TRBD2
j_gene: TRBJ2-1
v_gene: TRBV9
abundance: -
CDR3aa: CASSVVAGVSSYNEQFF
CDR3nt: TGTGCCAGCAGCGTAGTTGCGGGAGTGAGCTCCTACAATGAGCAGTTCTTC

d_gene: TRBD1
j_gene: TRBJ1-2
v_gene: TRBV28
abundance: -
CDR3aa: CASSRMGQGNYGYTF
CDR3nt: TGTGCCAGCAGTCGCATGGGACAGGGGAACTATGGCTACACCTTC